Each of the 20 T cell receptor beta chains below was sequenced from the same sample in a study of TET2 disruption in CD19-targeted CAR T cells. The treatment is: autologous CTL019 cells: CD19 CAR with 4-1BB and CD3 zeta domains. Sequencing used immunoSEQ multiplex PCR; TCRdb keeps in-frame clones, though not all of them. The sample's table shows about 30,000 clones. What these receptors recognize is not known. The sample here was CD8- CAR+ T cells sorted from cultured blood T cells, taken for CD19 CAR T cell therapy. Specified subset: CD8-negative CAR-positive T cells from the infusion product. The receptors stem from a man between 65 and 85 years old with chronic lymphocytic leukemia.

This clone is called medium-sized based on its frequency. The read falls 3 residues short of the CDR3 end, and the missing part is taken from the germline J gene. V is TRBV20-1 and J is TRBJ2-7; 9 bases align to TRBD1. Germline CDR1 DFQATT, CDR2 SNEGSKA (reference sequence). The V and J ends lost 5 bases and 5 bases, in that order; junction bases with no gene match: 13. The CDR3 is made up of 15 amino acids. CDR3 bases read: TGCAGTGCTCCCAACGCCGGGACAGGGTCGGACGAG. Its translation is CSAPNAGTGSDE. The full CDR3 protein is CSAPNAGTGSDEQYF.

Remarks on this clone: The CDR3 extends 3 residues past the end of the read, so its final part is completed from the germline J gene. This chain connects TRBV20-1 to TRBJ1-1; 7 positions agree with TRBD1. The CDR3 spans 15 residues. Germline CDR1 is DFQATT and CDR2 is SNEGSKA (reference sequence). The junction had 8 bases not matched to a gene; V was cut back by 3 bases and J by 1 base. The sequenced part of the CDR3 DNA is TGCAGTGCTAGGACGGGCAGGGGGTGGAACACTGAA. It codes for CSARTGRGWNTE. The full CDR3 protein is CSARTGRGWNTEAFF.

A word on this clone: The observed sequence ends 3 residues before the CDR3 terminus, with the missing tail filled in from the germline J gene. Other DNA sequences within the sample encode an identical CDR3. The V gene is TRBV2, the J gene TRBJ1-2, with 8 bases identical to TRBD1. Germline V CDR1 and CDR2: SNHLY, FYNNEI. The V gene end was trimmed by 6 bases and the J gene end by 4 bases; junction bases not matched to a gene: 1. The CDR3 contains 12 residues. Here the CDR3 reads CASRGQGYGYTF. CDR3 DNA (partial): TGTGCCAGCAGAGGACAGGGCTATGGC.

In regard to this clone: The CDR3 extends 3 residues past the end of the read, so its final part is completed from the germline J gene. V and J are TRBV7-9 and TRBJ1-1; D might be TRBD1 (5 bases). This CDR3 contains 13 residues. Germline V gene sequence: CDR1 SEHNR, CDR2 FQNEAQ (reference sequence). V lost 0 bases and J lost 7, with 9 bases in between. The sequenced CDR3 bases are TGTGCCAGCAGCTTAGCTGAGGGGATTGAA. Translation gives CASSLAEGIE. In full, the CDR3 is CASSLAEGIEAFF. The full variable domain, its missing parts supplied by reference TRBV7-9 and TRBJ1-1, is DTGVSQNPRHKITKRGQNVTFRCDPISEHNRLYWYRQTLGQGPEFLTYFQNEAQLEKSRLLSDRFSAERPKGSFSTLEIQRTEQGDSAMYLCASSLAEGIEAFFGQGTRLTVV.

About this clone itself: The observed sequence ends 3 residues before the CDR3 terminus, with the missing tail filled in from the germline J gene. The chain uses TRBV2 and TRBJ2-1, with D possibly matching TRBD1 (5 bases). V lost 1 base and J lost 6, with 10 bases in between. This CDR3 has 14 residues. From germline, CDR1 is SNHLY and CDR2 FYNNEI. The CDR3 sequence: CASSEGGRANEQFF. The part of the CDR3 DNA that was read is TGTGCCAGCAGTGAAGGTGGCAGGGCCAATGAG.

In regard to this clone: The read ends 3 residues early relative to the CDR3; the germline J gene fills the gap. The chain combines TRBV12-3 or TRBV12-4 with TRBJ1-3; D gene uncertain. This CDR3 has 16 amino acids. V gave up 3 bases and J gave up 0 bases, with 12 bases separating them. The CDR3 protein is CASSLAGLSSGNTIYF. Partial CDR3 DNA: TGTGCCAGCAGTTTGGCAGGTCTGAGCTCTGGAAACACC.

As to this clone: Read sequence stops 3 residues before the CDR3 end, and the germline J gene provides the missing end. The same CDR3 is also encoded by other DNA sequences in this sample. The chain links TRBV6-2 or TRBV6-3 to TRBJ1-2, with D possibly TRBD1 on 6 matching bases. With 0 bases removed from V and 4 bases from J, the gap between germline ends came to 12 bases. The CDR3 extends over 15 amino acids. Per the germline V gene, CDR1 is MNHEY and CDR2 is SVGEGT. The CDR3 is CASSYSDSRGYGYTF. The covered CDR3 bases are TGTGCCAGCAGTTACTCGGACAGTCGAGGCTATGGC.

For this clone: Sequencing ends 3 residues short of the CDR3 end; the germline J gene provides the rest. The chain couples TRBV29-1 to TRBJ1-2; D gene ambiguous. The CDR3 is 14 amino acids. The germline gives CDR1 SQVTM, CDR2 ANQGSEA. The sequenced CDR3 bases are TGCAGCGTTGCCAGCGGGGAATTCCGAGACGAC. Amino acids: CSVASGEFRDD. The CDR3 in full is CSVASGEFRDDYTF.

A remark on this clone: Read sequence stops 3 residues before the CDR3 end, and the germline J gene provides the missing end. The chain carries TRBV2 and TRBJ1-1; TRBD1 might be the D (5 bases). CDR3 length equals 14 residues. V was trimmed by 3 bases and J by 0 bases, leaving 8 bases between them. The germline CDR1 and CDR2 sequences are SNHLY and FYNNEI. The CDR3 bases that were read are TGTGCCAGCAGTGACCCAGGGCTGAACACTGAA. Amino acid sequence: CASSDPGLNTE. The entire CDR3 reads CASSDPGLNTEAFF.

Details on this clone: The DNA ends 3 residues before the CDR3 does, and the rest of the CDR3 is filled in from the germline J gene. The chain links TRBV19 to TRBJ1-5; D remains ambiguous. V gave up 4 bases and J gave up 3 bases, with 10 bases separating them. The CDR3 contains 14 residues. Germline-derived CDR1 and CDR2 are LNHDA and SQIVND (reference sequence). CDR3 in amino acids: CASSNTDFNQPQHF. The CDR3 DNA, read in part, is TGTGCCAGTAGTAATACAGATTTCAATCAGCCC.

In the case of this clone: The read terminates 3 residues ahead of where the CDR3 ends, so the germline J gene completes it. Other DNA sequences in the sample encode the same CDR3. The chain has TRBV5-4 and TRBJ1-2; D is unresolved. Germline CDR1 SGHNT, CDR2 YYREEE (reference sequence). Trimming left V 0 bases short and J 0 bases short, with 6 bases between. This CDR3 is built from 14 residues. CDR3 protein: CASSLASANYGYTF. The DNA read from the CDR3 is TGTGCCAGCAGCTTGGCGTCCGCTAACTATGGC.

This clone is identified as medium-sized from frequency. The read finishes 3 residues shy of the CDR3 end, and the germline J gene is used to complete it. Other DNA sequences in this specimen translate into the identical CDR3. This sequence joins TRBV18 and TRBJ2-1; 9 bases map to TRBD1. J lost 0 bases, V lost 0 bases, and 0 bases had no gene match. Looked up from germline, CDR1 is KGHSH and CDR2 is LQKENI. The CDR3 is 16 residues long. The sequenced part of the CDR3 DNA is TGTGCCAGCTCACCACCGGGACAGGGCTCCTACAATGAG. This gives the protein CASSPPGQGSYNE. The CDR3 as a whole reads CASSPPGQGSYNEQFF.

As to this clone: The missing CDR3 end, 3 residues past where the read stops, is filled in from the germline J gene. This sequence joins TRBV19 and TRBJ1-2; TRBD1 aligns across 7 bases. V lost 6 bases, J lost 5 bases, and 15 bases stayed unmatched. The CDR3 runs 16 residues. The germline V gene has CDR1 LNHDA and CDR2 SQIVND (reference sequence). The CDR3 protein is CASRRTGERPTYGYTF. The sequenced CDR3 bases are TGTGCCAGTAGAAGGACAGGTGAGCGGCCGACTTATGGC.

CDR3 bases read: TGTGCCAGCAGCCAAGACAGGGGCACTAACTATGGC. It codes for CASSQDRGTNYG. The CDR3, in full, reads CASSQDRGTNYGYTF. This chain links TRBV4-2 with TRBJ1-2; the D gene is possibly TRBD1 (6 bases). The CDR3 end is not reached by the read, which stops 3 residues before it; the germline J gene fills it in. V was trimmed by 0 bases and J by 0 bases, leaving 8 bases between them. The CDR3 is made up of 15 amino acids. The V gene's germline CDR1 is LGHNA and CDR2 YNFKEQ.

With respect to this clone: The CDR3 end is not reached by the read, which stops 3 residues before it; the germline J gene fills it in. J is TRBJ2-1 and V is TRBV10-3, with D perhaps TRBD1 (5 bases). The germline V gene encodes CDR1 ENHRY and CDR2 SYGVKD. CDR3 length equals 13 residues. Between the trimmed V and J ends, which lost 6 bases and 5 bases, there was a span of 11 bases. The CDR3 region is CAIRPQGDNEQFF. Incomplete CDR3 DNA: TGTGCCATCAGACCGCAAGGGGACAATGAG.

On this clone: The read halts 3 residues ahead of the CDR3 end, with the missing end drawn from the germline J gene. The J gene is TRBJ1-2, the V gene TRBV19; the D gene is possibly TRBD1 (5 bases). The CDR3 loop spans 16 amino acids. CDR1 is LNHDA, CDR2 SQIVND, per germline (reference sequence). CDR3 bases read: TGTGCCAGTAGCAGAGGGACTAGCGGATTCTCCTACGAC. It encodes CASSRGTSGFSYD. The whole CDR3 sequence is CASSRGTSGFSYDYTF.

Note on this clone: Sequencing ends 3 residues short of the CDR3 end; the germline J gene provides the rest. This chain joins TRBV14 and TRBJ1-6; D not resolved. Germline loops: CDR1 SGHDN, CDR2 FVKESK. The CDR3 is 13 amino acids. Trimming removed 6 bases at V and 6 bases at J, with 9 bases between. CDR3: CASSQAANSPLHF. The part of the CDR3 DNA that was read is TGTGCCAGCAGTCAGGCCGCTAATTCACCC.

For this clone: The CDR3 extends 3 residues past the end of the read, so its final part is completed from the germline J gene. J is TRBJ1-2 and V is TRBV7-2; tentative D call: TRBD1 (6 bases). This CDR3 has 14 residues. Germline V gene sequence: CDR1 SGHTA, CDR2 FQGNSA. The chain's CDR3 is CASSLSYTGIGYTF. The covered CDR3 bases are TGTGCCAGCAGCTTATCATATACAGGGATCGGC.

Details on this clone: The read falls 3 residues short of the CDR3 end, and the missing part is taken from the germline J gene. The chain has TRBV20-1 and TRBJ2-3; 8 bases match TRBD2. CDR1 is DFQATT and CDR2 is SNEGSKA in the germline V gene (reference sequence). The CDR3 runs to 17 residues. Unmatched junction bases numbered 13, after V lost 0 bases and J lost 5 bases. The DNA read from the CDR3 is TGCAGTGCTAGAGATCCGGAGGGGGGACTAGTTCGAGATACG. This sequence encodes CSARDPEGGLVRDT. The CDR3 reads in full as CSARDPEGGLVRDTQYF.

In the case of this clone: The observed sequence ends 3 residues before the CDR3 terminus, with the missing tail filled in from the germline J gene. The chain is built from TRBV20-1 and TRBJ2-6, with 7 bases identical to TRBD1. Germline loops: CDR1 DFQATT, CDR2 SNEGSKA (reference sequence). The V and J ends lost 3 bases and 4 bases, in that order; junction bases with no gene match: 12. This CDR3 has 17 amino acids. Partial CDR3 DNA: TGCAGTGCTAGTCCCCCACCGGGACAGTACGGGGCCAACGTC. As protein: CSASPPPGQYGANV. The entire CDR3 sequence reads CSASPPPGQYGANVLTF.